These T cell receptor beta chains were read from a single sample in a study of cytomegalovirus exposure and HLA in healthy donors. TCRdb's copy holds only in-frame clones and misses some; the assay was immunoSEQ multiplex PCR. The sample has 130,000 or so clones, and its top ten clones hold roughly 1.6%. The sequenced sample was PBMCs. The source of these receptors is a woman in her thirties or forties in good health and CMV-seronegative. CDR3s include the opening cysteine and the closing phenylalanine or tryptophan. D genes are given only for firm matches.

D,V,J,DNA,CDR3
.,TRBV19,TRBJ2-4,TGTGCCAGTAGGATGGGAGACGGGGGAGACATTCAGTACTTC,CASRMGDGGDIQYF
TRBD1,TRBV19,TRBJ1-1,TGTGCCAGTAGTGCCCGACAGGGGTTGGGCACTGAAGCTTTCTTT,CASSARQGLGTEAFF
TRBD1,TRBV5-5,TRBJ2-5,TGTGCCAGCAGCTTGGTTGGGACAGGGGGACGAGAGACCCAGTACTTC,CASSLVGTGGRETQYF
TRBD1,TRBV10-2,TRBJ1-6,TGCGCCAGCAGTGAGAGAACAGGGGATTCACCCCTCCACTTT,CASSERTGDSPLHF
TRBD1,TRBV27,TRBJ1-2,TGTGCCAGCAGTTTTCAGCCGGGACAGGGGGCTTACTATGGCTACACCTTC,CASSFQPGQGAYYGYTF
TRBD1,TRBV7-8,TRBJ2-2,TGTGCCAGCAGCTTAGGGACAGGGGCCGGGGAGCTGTTTTTT,CASSLGTGAGELFF
TRBD1,TRBV7-2,TRBJ1-2,TGTGCCAGCAGCAGGGACAGGGGGGGTGGCTACACCTTC,CASSRDRGGGYTF
.,TRBV28,TRBJ1-4,TGTGCCAGCAGTGTACCAGGGGATGAGGAAAAACTGTTTTTT,CASSVPGDEEKLFF
TRBD1,TRBV5-4,TRBJ1-2,TGTGCCAGCAGCCACCCGGGACAGGGACCCTTAGCGCGAGGCTACACCTTC,CASSHPGQGPLARGYTF
.,TRBV6-5,TRBJ2-7,TGTGCCAGCAGTTACTCACAGGGGGGGGGATACGAGCAGTACTTC,CASSYSQGGGYEQYF